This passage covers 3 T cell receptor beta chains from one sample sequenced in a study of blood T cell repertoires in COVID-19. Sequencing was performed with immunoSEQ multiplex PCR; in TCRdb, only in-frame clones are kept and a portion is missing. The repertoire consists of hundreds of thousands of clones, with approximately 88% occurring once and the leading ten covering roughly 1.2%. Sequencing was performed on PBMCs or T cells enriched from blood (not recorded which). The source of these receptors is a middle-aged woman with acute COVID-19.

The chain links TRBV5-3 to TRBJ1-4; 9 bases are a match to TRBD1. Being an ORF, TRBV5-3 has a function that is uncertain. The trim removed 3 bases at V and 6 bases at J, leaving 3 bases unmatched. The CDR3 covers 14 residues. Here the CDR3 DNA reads TGTGCCAGAAGCTCGGGACAGGGCGATGAAAAACTGTTTTTT. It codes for CARSSGQGDEKLFF.

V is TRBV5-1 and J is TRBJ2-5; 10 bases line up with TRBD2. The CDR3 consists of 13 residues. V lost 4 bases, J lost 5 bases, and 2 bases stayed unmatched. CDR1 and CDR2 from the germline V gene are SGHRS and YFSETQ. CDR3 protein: CASSRGLAETQYF. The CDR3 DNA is TGCGCCAGCAGCAGGGGACTAGCGGAGACCCAGTACTTC.

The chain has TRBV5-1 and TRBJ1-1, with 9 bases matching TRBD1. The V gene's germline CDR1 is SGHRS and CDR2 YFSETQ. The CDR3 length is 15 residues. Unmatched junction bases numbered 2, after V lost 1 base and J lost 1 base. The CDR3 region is CASSLWTGANTEAFF. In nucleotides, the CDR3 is TGCGCCAGCAGCTTGTGGACAGGGGCGAACACTGAAGCTTTCTTT.